Below, 13 T cell receptor beta chains from the same sample are listed, as sequenced in a study of blood T cell repertoires in COVID-19. The protocol was immunoSEQ multiplex PCR, while the TCRdb copy is restricted to in-frame clones and leaves out a portion. The table lists over 120,000 clones, 81% of them singletons. The sample consisted of peripheral blood. The source is a human donor in a cohort sampled during active COVID-19.

The chain employs TRBV28 and TRBJ2-5, with TRBD2 matching 7 bases. The CDR3 has 16 residues. The germline V gene encodes CDR1 MDHEN and CDR2 SYDVKM. The J segment lost 5 bases and the V segment lost 1 base, leaving 10 bases of the junction unmatched. As DNA, the CDR3 is TGTGCCAGCAGTTTATACGTAAGACTAGCTTATGAGACCCAGTACTTC. Amino acids: CASSLYVRLAYETQYF.

This sequence joins TRBV12-3 or TRBV12-4 and TRBJ1-2; D gene uncertain. The CDR3 is made up of 12 amino acids. V gave up 5 bases and J gave up 4 bases, with 8 bases separating them. DNA of the CDR3: TGTGCCAGCAGTATCAATTTCTATGGCTACACCTTC. Its protein is CASSINFYGYTF.

The V gene is TRBV6-2 or TRBV6-3, the J gene TRBJ1-3; TRBD1 agrees at 8 bases. V was clipped by 6 bases and J by 4 bases; unmatched bases: 5. The CDR3 extends over 14 amino acids. Per the germline V gene, CDR1 is MNHEY and CDR2 is SVGEGT. The CDR3 nucleotides are TGTGCCAGCAGCACCGACAGGGGAGGAAACACCATATATTTT. Encoded protein: CASSTDRGGNTIYF.

DNA of the CDR3: TGTGCCAGCAGCTTCGTCCCCGGGGAGCTGTTTTTT. Amino acid sequence: CASSFVPGELFF. The chain combines TRBV7-9 with TRBJ2-2; D is unclear. Germline CDR1 reads SEHNR; CDR2 reads FQNEAQ (reference sequence). V was cut by 3 bases and J by 6 bases, with 5 bases left in between. This CDR3 region has 12 residues.

The rearrangement joins TRBV5-1 to TRBJ2-7; 9 bases map to TRBD2. V dropped 4 bases and J dropped 3; count of bases not matched to a gene: 17. Germline V gene lookup returns CDR1 SGHRS and CDR2 YFSETQ. This CDR3 spans 18 amino acids. CDR3 amino acids: CASSVGTSLAGVFYEQYF. The CDR3 DNA follows: TGCGCCAGCAGCGTCGGGACATCCTTAGCGGGAGTGTTCTACGAGCAGTACTTC.

The rearrangement uses TRBV29-1 and TRBJ2-2; 7 bases are a match to TRBD1. This CDR3 spans 15 amino acids. Germline V gene sequence: CDR1 SQVTM, CDR2 ANQGSEA. With 3 bases clipped from V and 0 bases from J, the junction kept 4 bases outside the gene matches. The CDR3, as DNA: TGCAGCGTTGAGGTAGGGGGCGCGAACACCGGGGAGCTGTTTTTT. It yields the protein CSVEVGGANTGELFF.

This clone was counted a few times. This chain connects TRBV9 to TRBJ1-3; possible D gene TRBD1, 6 bases. Per germline, CDR1 SGDLS and CDR2 YYNGEE. The V gene lost 3 bases and the J gene lost 4 bases, with 8 bases spanning the gap. The CDR3 runs to 13 residues. For the CDR3, the DNA is TGTGCCAGCAGCGCAGGGGTAGGAAACACCATATATTTT. Amino acids: CASSAGVGNTIYF.

With regard to this clone: This sample includes further DNA sequences coding for the same CDR3. The chain is built from TRBV6-5 and TRBJ1-5; TRBD1 might be the D (6 bases). Germline assignment: CDR1 MNHEY and CDR2 SVGAGI. This CDR3 comprises 15 residues. V was clipped by 4 bases and J by 5 bases, with 15 bases between them. The CDR3 is CASSLDRGSDQPQHF. The CDR3, as DNA: TGTGCCAGCAGTTTGGACAGAGGGAGCGATCAGCCCCAGCATTTT.

The CDR3 nucleotides are TGTGCCAGCAAGGGACAGCTCAATCAGCCCCAGCATTTT. Translation gives CASKGQLNQPQHF. The chain employs TRBV2 and TRBJ1-5; 7 positions match TRBD1. The CDR3 contains 13 residues. Trimming took 7 bases from V and 3 from J; bases not matched to a gene: 3. CDR1 and CDR2 from the germline V gene are SNHLY and FYNNEI.

This rearrangement joins TRBV9 to TRBJ1-2; 7 bases align to TRBD1. The V gene's germline CDR1 is SGDLS and CDR2 YYNGEE. The CDR3 loop spans 16 amino acids. V shed 3 bases, J shed 1 base, and the junction held 9 bases outside the gene matches. In nucleotides, the CDR3 is TGTGCCAGCAGCGCCGGGACAGCTGCGATTAACTATGGCTACACCTTC. Translating it yields CASSAGTAAINYGYTF.

The chain carries TRBV28 and TRBJ1-3; TRBD1 is a possible D gene (6 bases). The germline gives CDR1 MDHEN, CDR2 SYDVKM. Trimming removed 10 bases from V and 6 bases from J, with 10 bases in between. The CDR3 consists of 11 residues. The CDR3 sequence: CATQGLNTIYF. The CDR3 DNA reads TGTGCCACCCAGGGGCTAAACACCATATATTTT. Variable domain in full (rest from reference TRBV28 and TRBJ1-3): DVKVTQSSRYLVKRTGEKVFLECVQDMDHENMFWYRQDPGLGLRLIYFSYDVKMKEKGDIPEGYSVSREKKERFSLILESASTNQTSMYLCATQGLNTIYFGEGSWLTVV.

This clone has just a few counts. One junction end does not reproduce the germline sequence, and a read error may be involved. The rearrangement uses TRBV7-9 and TRBJ2-3, with 7 bases that match TRBD1. Germline V gene lookup returns CDR1 SEHNR and CDR2 FQNEAQ (reference sequence). CDR3 size: 12 residues. This CDR3 reads CASSRYRTGECF. The CDR3 coding sequence is TGTGCCAGCAGCCGTTATCGCACAGGGGAGTGTTTT.

The chain joins TRBV4-3 to TRBJ1-6; 7 nucleotides match TRBD1. V lost 0 bases, J lost 7 bases, and 15 bases stayed unmatched. Germline values: CDR1 LGHNA, CDR2 YSLEER. CDR3 size: 19 residues. CDR3 in DNA: TGCGCCAGCAGCCAAGAAGGCTCGTCTTGGACAGGCTCAAATTCACCCCTCCACTTT. Protein: CASSQEGSSWTGSNSPLHF.